The 18 T cell receptor beta chains below all came from one sample that was sequenced in a study of blood T cells in healthy people across ages. Combining a sample-barcoded 5' primer with a J-beta primer mix, a second PCR ran for about 6 to 12 cycles. TCRdb used MiXCR to reprocess the 5' RACE reads, holding one entry per CDR3 protein. The sample has some 860,000 distinct CDR3 sequences; about 56% are singletons. Sequencing was carried out using blood. The source of these receptors is a man in his forties or fifties in good health.

A word on this clonotype: It may be a read error: a sequence one base away is much more abundant. The genes are TRBV12-3 or TRBV12-4 and TRBJ2-5; D is perhaps TRBD1 or TRBD2 (5 bases each). V lost 5 bases, J lost 11 bases, and 21 bases lay in between. The CDR3 is made up of 14 amino acids. CDR3 coding DNA: TGTGCCAGCAGTCTCCGGGACCTCGACAATGAGCAGTACTTC. Translating it yields CASSLRDLDNEQYF.

This clonotype was observed a single time. The rearrangement uses TRBV28 and TRBJ2-5, with unresolved D. The V end was cut by 6 bases, the J end by 7 bases, with 15 bases between. The CDR3 consists of 13 residues. CDR1 is MDHEN, CDR2 SYDVKM, per germline. The CDR3 DNA follows: TGTGCCAGCAGGTTGCGGCCCTCGGGGACCCAGTACTTC. Its protein product is CASRLRPSGTQYF. The complete variable domain, with remaining parts taken from reference TRBV28 and TRBJ2-5, reads DVKVTQSSRYLVKRTGEKVFLECVQDMDHENMFWYRQDPGLGLRLIYFSYDVKMKEKGDIPEGYSVSREKKERFSLILESASTNQTSMYLCASRLRPSGTQYFGPGTRLLVL.

This clonotype was seen just once. This chain uses TRBV27 with TRBJ2-1; D perhaps matches TRBD2 (6 bases). The ends were cut back, 2 bases at V and 8 bases at J, with 13 bases in the middle. The length of the CDR3 is 14 residues. Germline values: CDR1 MNHEY, CDR2 SMNVEV (reference sequence). Here the CDR3 DNA reads TGTGCCAGCAGTTTACTGGGACGCGGGGATGAGCAGTTCTTC. Translation gives CASSLLGRGDEQFF.

In its sample, this clonotype was seen once. The chain employs TRBV20-1 and TRBJ2-4; D may correspond to TRBD1 or TRBD2 (5 bases each). The end of the DNA aligns better with TRBJ2-7, so the J call may be wrong. Germline CDR1 is DFQATT and CDR2 is SNEGSKA (reference sequence). This CDR3 comprises 13 residues. The CDR3 nucleotides read TGCAGTGCTAGAGGGTTGGGGGACTACGAGCAGTACTTC. It encodes CSARGLGDYEQYF.

This clonotype showed up just once. This chain uses TRBV4-3 with TRBJ2-1; TRBD2 agrees at 8 bases. The CDR3 extends over 14 amino acids. CDR1 and CDR2 from the germline V gene are LGHNA and YSLEER. With 6 bases clipped from V and 10 bases from J, the junction kept 11 bases outside the gene matches. CDR3 sequence (DNA): TGCGCCAGCAGTCCCCGCCGGGGGGGGCTAGAGCAGTTCTTC. It specifies CASSPRRGGLEQFF.

With regard to this clonotype: One end of the junction does not line up with germline, which may come from a read error. The V call is TRBV2, the J call TRBJ1-2, with D unclear. The CDR3 totals 14 residues. Per the germline V gene, CDR1 is SNHLY and CDR2 is FYNNEI. The DNA for the CDR3 is TGTGCCAGCAGGGAAGCGGCACTTAACTATGGCTACACCTTC. Protein sequence: CASREAALNYGYTF.

This clonotype occurred a few times. V and J are TRBV4-2 and TRBJ2-5; 11 nucleotides agree with TRBD1. The DNA end is a closer match to TRBJ2-7, so the J assignment may be wrong. The CDR3 spans 18 residues. Germline values: CDR1 LGHNA, CDR2 YNFKEQ. The CDR3 protein is CASSQPRGLGQGAYEQYF. The CDR3 DNA reads as TGTGCCAGCAGCCAACCGAGAGGTCTAGGACAGGGGGCTTACGAGCAGTACTTC.

The J gene is TRBJ2-3, the V gene TRBV5-1, with TRBD1 matching over 7 bases. Germline V gene sequence: CDR1 SGHRS, CDR2 YFSETQ. J lost 2 bases, V lost 5 bases, and 8 bases had no gene match. The CDR3 is made up of 15 amino acids. The CDR3 nucleotides are TGCGCCAGCAGATACGGGACAGTACCCACAGATACGCAGTATTTT. It yields the protein CASRYGTVPTDTQYF.

This clonotype has only one observation. The J gene is TRBJ2-2, the V gene TRBV29-1, with TRBD2 identical over 8 bases. CDR3 length: 18 amino acids. Germline CDR1 SQVTM, CDR2 ANQGSEA. The trim removed 8 bases at V and 1 base at J, leaving 18 bases unmatched. The CDR3 here is CSIPKPGLGDWNTGELFF. DNA of the CDR3: TGCAGCATTCCCAAACCGGGACTAGGGGATTGGAACACCGGGGAGCTGTTTTTT.

J is TRBJ2-3 and V is TRBV9, with D hard to call. This CDR3 region has 17 residues. The germline V and J ends were trimmed by 1 base and 2 bases, with 17 bases remaining between them. Germline CDR1 SGDLS, CDR2 YYNGEE. This CDR3 reads CASSVSMDRVPTDTQYF. Here the CDR3 DNA reads TGTGCCAGCAGCGTATCAATGGATAGGGTTCCCACAGATACGCAGTATTTT.

This clonotype appeared a few times. This rearrangement joins TRBV27 to TRBJ2-1; D is perhaps TRBD1 (6 bases). CDR3 length: 15 residues. The V gene's germline CDR1 is MNHEY and CDR2 SMNVEV (reference sequence). V gave up 8 bases and J gave up 1 base, with 15 bases separating them. The CDR3 loop reads CASSLWGQSYNEQFF. The CDR3 coding sequence is TGTGCCAGCTCCCTGTGGGGGCAATCCTACAATGAGCAGTTCTTC.

The chain links TRBV11-3 to TRBJ2-7; no clear D. This CDR3 has 14 residues. The germline CDR1 and CDR2 sequences are SGHNT and YENEEA. With 5 bases removed from V and 2 bases from J, the gap between germline ends came to 13 bases. CDR3 coding DNA: TGTGCCAGCAGCCCATCTTATGGCCCCTACGAGCAGTACTTC. Its translation: CASSPSYGPYEQYF.

This chain joins TRBV11-1 and TRBJ1-1; D call uncertain. V was shortened by 5 bases and J by 1 base, with 11 bases between the two germline ends. The CDR3 has 14 amino acids. CDR1 is SGHAT and CDR2 is FQDESV in the germline V gene (reference sequence). CDR3 residues: CASSPEGRNTEAFF. The CDR3, as DNA: TGTGCCAGCAGCCCCGAAGGGCGGAACACTGAAGCTTTCTTT.

This clonotype was seen more than once but under ten times. A read error may be the cause here, since a much bigger clone is one base away. This chain links TRBV20-1 with TRBJ2-1; TRBD1 or TRBD2 may be the D gene (6 bases each). The J call may be wrong; the DNA end is better matched by TRBJ2-7. Germline V gives CDR1 DFQATT, CDR2 SNEGSKA (reference sequence). This CDR3 has 16 amino acids. DNA of the CDR3: TGCAGTGCCCCACAACCGGGGGCCCGCTCCTACAATGAGCAGTACTTC. Its translation: CSAPQPGARSYNEQYF.

This clonotype was counted a few times. The J gene is TRBJ1-1, the V gene TRBV5-1; D may be TRBD1 (5 bases). Germline lookup yields CDR1 SGHRS and CDR2 YFSETQ. The CDR3 consists of 14 residues. V was shortened by 1 base and J by 5 bases, with 12 bases between the two germline ends. The DNA for the CDR3 is TGCGCCAGCAGCTTGAGTCCAGAGGGGACTGAAGCTTTCTTT. This codes for CASSLSPEGTEAFF.

J is TRBJ2-5 and V is TRBV7-9, with unresolved D. The V gene lost 3 bases and the J gene lost 4 bases, with 9 bases spanning the gap. Looked up from germline, CDR1 is SEHNR and CDR2 is FQNEAQ (reference sequence). This CDR3 is built from 13 residues. The CDR3 region is CASSLLPRETQYF. For the CDR3, the DNA is TGTGCCAGCAGCTTGCTCCCAAGAGAGACCCAGTACTTC. Filled out from reference TRBV7-9 and TRBJ2-5, the complete variable domain reads DTGVSQNPRHKITKRGQNVTFRCDPISEHNRLYWYRQTLGQGPEFLTYFQNEAQLEKSRLLSDRFSAERPKGSFSTLEIQRTEQGDSAMYLCASSLLPRETQYFGPGTRLLVL.

The genes are TRBV7-2 and TRBJ2-3; 10 nucleotides align to TRBD2. Germline V CDR1 and CDR2: SGHTA, FQGNSA. This CDR3 is built from 14 residues. V was pared by 5 bases and J by 4 bases, with 3 bases of the junction left unmatched. The CDR3 sequence is CASSPGTSADTQYF. The CDR3 DNA follows: TGTGCCAGCAGCCCCGGGACTAGCGCAGATACGCAGTATTTT.

This clonotype was counted a few times. V usage is TRBV5-1 and J usage is TRBJ2-1; 9 bases line up with TRBD1. The ends lost 0 bases at V and 8 bases at J; junction bases unmatched: 12. CDR1 is SGHRS and CDR2 is YFSETQ in the germline V gene. The CDR3 totals 17 residues. The CDR3 spells CASSLGPGQGLADEQFF. The CDR3 nucleotides read TGCGCCAGCAGCTTGGGACCGGGACAGGGTTTGGCGGATGAGCAGTTCTTC.